These 10 T cell receptor beta chains were sequenced from one sample in a study of cytomegalovirus exposure and HLA in healthy donors. Use of 60 Vbeta and 13 Jbeta primers characterized the PCR. TCRdb's table, derived via immunoSEQ multiplex PCR, lists solely in-frame clones and lacks some. The sample consists of some 200,000 clones, around three quarters of them appearing once. The sequenced sample consisted of PBMCs. These receptors all come from a woman aged 50 to 60 in good health and CMV-seronegative.

The chain uses TRBV19 and TRBJ1-5; the match to TRBD1 covers 8 bases. Per germline, CDR1 LNHDA and CDR2 SQIVND (reference sequence). The junction had 10 bases not matched to a gene; V was cut back by 6 bases and J by 3 bases. CDR3 length equals 16 residues. CDR3 amino acids: CASSQQGARANQPQHF. CDR3 sequence (DNA): TGTGCCAGTAGCCAGCAGGGGGCTCGAGCCAATCAGCCCCAGCATTTT.

The chain joins TRBV5-3 to TRBJ2-3, with 8 bases fitting TRBD2. TRBV5-3 is reported as an ORF; its role is uncertain. V lost 4 bases, J lost 1 base, and 14 bases stayed unmatched. The CDR3 extends over 18 amino acids. For the CDR3, the DNA is TGTGCCAGAAGCCCCCACTGCCGCGGGGGGCCACGCACAGATACGCAGTATTTT. It is translated as CARSPHCRGGPRTDTQYF.

J is TRBJ1-4 and V is TRBV2, with 9 bases matching TRBD1. The germline gives CDR1 SNHLY, CDR2 FYNNEI. The CDR3 has 14 amino acids. V gave up 2 bases and J gave up 7 bases; unmatched junction bases: 2. CDR3 nucleotides: TGTGCCAGCAGTGAAAGGGACAGGGTTGAAAAACTGTTTTTT. Translated: CASSERDRVEKLFF.

This clone was detected once. V usage is TRBV19 and J usage is TRBJ2-3; TRBD1 matches 7 bases. The V gene's germline CDR1 is LNHDA and CDR2 SQIVND (reference sequence). V shed 8 bases, J shed 3 bases, and the junction held 8 bases outside the gene matches. This CDR3 has 14 residues. The CDR3 loop reads CASLKRGQTDTQYF. DNA for the CDR3: TGTGCCAGTCTGAAGAGGGGGCAGACAGATACGCAGTATTTT. The complete variable domain, with remaining parts taken from reference TRBV19 and TRBJ2-3, reads DGGITQSPKYLFRKEGQNVTLSCEQNLNHDAMYWYRQDPGQGLRLIYYSQIVNDFQKGDIAEGYSVSREKKESFPLTVTSAQKNPTAFYLCASLKRGQTDTQYFGPGTRLTVL.

This chain uses TRBV19 with TRBJ2-1; 9 bases match TRBD2. Germline assignment: CDR1 LNHDA and CDR2 SQIVND (reference sequence). This CDR3 contains 17 residues. The V segment lost 4 bases and the J segment 0 bases; nucleotides outside the gene matches: 7. The CDR3 protein is CASSKKRGENSYNEQFF. CDR3 sequence (DNA): TGTGCCAGTAGTAAAAAGCGGGGGGAAAACTCCTACAATGAGCAGTTCTTC.

The chain carries TRBV10-3 and TRBJ2-5, with D maybe TRBD2 (5 bases). The CDR3 has 14 residues. The germline V gene has CDR1 ENHRY and CDR2 SYGVKD. Trimming shortened V by 3 bases and J by 0 bases, and 8 bases separated the two germline ends. Here the CDR3 reads CAISDTGYQETQYF. The CDR3 DNA is TGTGCCATCAGTGATACGGGGTACCAAGAGACCCAGTACTTC.

Concerning this clone itself: The same CDR3 is also encoded by other DNA sequences in this sample. The V and J genes are TRBV28 and TRBJ1-2; TRBD1 aligns across 7 bases. Germline V gene data show CDR1 as MDHEN and CDR2 as SYDVKM. The V segment lost 5 bases and the J segment 4 bases; nucleotides outside the gene matches: 4. The length of the CDR3 is 13 residues. The CDR3 nucleotides read TGTGCCAGCAGTCCCCCAGGGGGCTATGGCTACACCTTC. Its translation is CASSPPGGYGYTF.

The chain couples TRBV6-1 to TRBJ2-7; 11 bases are shared with TRBD1. This CDR3 is 15 amino acids long. V shed 2 bases, J shed 6 bases, and the junction held 6 bases outside the gene matches. Germline V CDR1 and CDR2: MNHNS, SASEGT. DNA of the CDR3: TGTGCCAGCAGTGAACGGGGACAGGGGGTAGGCGAGCAGTACTTC. This codes for CASSERGQGVGEQYF.

The rearrangement joins TRBV27 to TRBJ1-6; D unclear. The CDR3 is made up of 16 amino acids. CDR1 and CDR2 from the germline V gene are MNHEY and SMNVEV (reference sequence). Trimming took 0 bases from V and 7 from J, leaving 13 bases between them. CDR3 protein: CASSLSFRGQNSPLHF. For the CDR3, the DNA is TGTGCCAGCAGTTTATCGTTTAGAGGGCAAAATTCACCCCTCCACTTT.

J is TRBJ2-3 and V is TRBV5-1, with D perhaps TRBD2 (6 bases). This CDR3 spans 14 amino acids. Trimming cost V 2 bases and J 5 bases, with 12 bases left between them. The germline gives CDR1 SGHRS, CDR2 YFSETQ. CDR3 sequence: CASSLSGPGDTQYF. CDR3 nucleotides: TGCGCCAGCAGCTTAAGCGGGCCCGGAGATACGCAGTATTTT.